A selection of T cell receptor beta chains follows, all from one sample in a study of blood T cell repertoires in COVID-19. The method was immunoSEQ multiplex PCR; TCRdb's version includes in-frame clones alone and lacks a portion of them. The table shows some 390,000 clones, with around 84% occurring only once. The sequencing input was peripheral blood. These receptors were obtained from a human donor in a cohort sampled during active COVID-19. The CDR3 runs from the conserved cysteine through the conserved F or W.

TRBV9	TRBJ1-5	CASTGGQNYQPQHF
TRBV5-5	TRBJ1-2	CASSLGWGLGGYTF
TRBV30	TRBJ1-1	CAWSERATEAFF
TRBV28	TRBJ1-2	CASSVSGWALYGYTF
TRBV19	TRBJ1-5	CASSIEGGNQPQHF
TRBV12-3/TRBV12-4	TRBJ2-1	CASSTPRGQQFF
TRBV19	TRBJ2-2	CASSRSKNTGELFF
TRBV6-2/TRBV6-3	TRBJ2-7	CASSKGRTEGEQYF
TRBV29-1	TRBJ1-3	CSVIHATSGNTIYF
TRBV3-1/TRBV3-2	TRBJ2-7	CASSQGLNYEQYF
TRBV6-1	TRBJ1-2	CASSEALALTGTYGYTF
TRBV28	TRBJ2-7	CASSLRSAHYEQYF
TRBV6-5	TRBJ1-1	CASSYRGLTEAFF
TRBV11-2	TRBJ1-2	CASSFNRANYGYTF
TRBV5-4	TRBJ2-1	CASSSLIAGGPHEQFF
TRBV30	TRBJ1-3	CAWSGKRGSGNTIYF
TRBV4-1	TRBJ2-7	CASSPGGQSSYEQYF
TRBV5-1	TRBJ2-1	CASSSGTASYNEQFF
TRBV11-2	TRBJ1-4	CASSFTFGARTEVEKLFF
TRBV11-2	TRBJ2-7	CASSHSSYEQYF
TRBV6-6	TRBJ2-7	CASSSDRGLGEQYF
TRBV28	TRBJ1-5	CASSSQTGEYQPQHF
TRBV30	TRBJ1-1	CAWSTGLPNTEAFF
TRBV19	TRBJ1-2	CASSPQGNGYGYTF
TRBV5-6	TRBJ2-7	CASTPGLAAVYEQYF
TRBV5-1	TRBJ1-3	CASSQQGADGNTIYF
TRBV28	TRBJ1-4	CASRRPREYNEKLFF
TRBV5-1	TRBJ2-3	CASSPPLSASDTQYF
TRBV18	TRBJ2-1	CASSPRSGRINEQFF
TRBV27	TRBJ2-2	CASSLGTVNTGELFF
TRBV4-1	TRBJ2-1	CASSQLLFGKGGEQFF
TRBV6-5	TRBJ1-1	CASSYSQGATEAFF
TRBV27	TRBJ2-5	CASSDRVVGGETQYF
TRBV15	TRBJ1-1	CATSRDRAGGLGNTEAFF
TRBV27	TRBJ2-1	CASTPMSGARNNEQFF
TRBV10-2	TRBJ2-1	CASSGGGLGNEQFF
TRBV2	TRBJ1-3	CASIFRGVSGNTIYF
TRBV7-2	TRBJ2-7	CASSLEDRGGEQYF
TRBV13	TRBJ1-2	CASSSTGVAYGYTF
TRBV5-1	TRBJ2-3	CASSRTSGRTDTQYF
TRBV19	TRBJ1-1	CASRGQGYKEAFF
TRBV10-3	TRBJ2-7	CATLAGTGNYEQYF
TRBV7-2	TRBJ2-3	CASSPGLRRGLAGTDTQYF
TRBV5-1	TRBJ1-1	CASSAGQGMNTEAFF
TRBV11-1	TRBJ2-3	CASSFSAGTGSHF
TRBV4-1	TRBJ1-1	CASSQAPGQYLWLTEAFF
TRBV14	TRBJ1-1	CASSQRGGRTEAFF
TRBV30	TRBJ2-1	CAWSPLGQGEYNEQFF
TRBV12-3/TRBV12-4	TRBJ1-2	CASRGGSYGYTF
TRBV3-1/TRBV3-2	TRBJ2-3	CASSLRLAGSLDTQYF
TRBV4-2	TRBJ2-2	CASSQSGGPYTGELFF
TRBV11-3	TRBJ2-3	CASSLGTTSTDTQYF
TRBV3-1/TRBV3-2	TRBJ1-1	CASSQDPEGDTEAFF
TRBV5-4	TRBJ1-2	CASSLQGGYGYTF